Each of the 29 T cell receptor beta chains below was sequenced from the same sample in a study of cytomegalovirus exposure and HLA in healthy donors. The PCR was carried out with 60 Vbeta primers and 13 Jbeta primers. Using immunoSEQ multiplex PCR, the repertoire was profiled, and TCRdb retains in-frame clones only, with some absent. This sample has about 140,000 clones; approximately 68% occur once, and the top ten carry approximately 2%. The sequenced material came from PBMCs. These receptors were taken from a man in his forties in good health and CMV-seronegative.

This clone was observed a few times. The CDR3 reads CATSREPTDTQYF. As DNA, the CDR3 is TGTGCTACAAGCCGGGAACCCACAGATACGCAGTATTTT. J is TRBJ2-3 and V is TRBV2, with D maybe TRBD2 (5 bases). Per the germline V gene, CDR1 is SNHLY and CDR2 is FYNNEI. The CDR3 contains 13 residues.

The gene calls are TRBV27 and TRBJ1-5; a weak D match, TRBD1 (5 bases). The length of the CDR3 is 13 residues. V was cut by 2 bases and J by 6 bases, with 8 bases left in between. Germline CDR1 MNHEY, CDR2 SMNVEV (reference sequence). This chain's CDR3 is CASSLQGFQPQHF. The CDR3 DNA reads TGTGCCAGCAGTTTACAGGGCTTTCAGCCCCAGCATTTT.

The chain links TRBV27 to TRBJ1-1; 9 nucleotides align to TRBD1. This CDR3 is 17 amino acids long. Losses at the gene ends were 3 bases for V and 3 bases for J; bases not matched to a gene: 11. Germline CDR1 and CDR2: MNHEY and SMNVEV (reference sequence). Written as DNA, the CDR3 is TGTGCCAGCAGTTTTTGGCGGGGACAGGGTGGCGACACTGAAGCTTTCTTT. This encodes CASSFWRGQGGDTEAFF.

This clone was recorded a few times. The J gene is TRBJ2-7, the V gene TRBV5-4; TRBD2 matches at 8 bases. The CDR3 has 13 amino acids. Germline CDR1 is SGHNT and CDR2 is YYREEE (reference sequence). Trimming removed 2 bases from V and 7 bases from J; junction bases left unmatched: 5. In DNA, the CDR3 is TGTGCCAGCAGCTTAGCGGGAGTTCAAGAGCAGTACTTC. This codes for CASSLAGVQEQYF.

This chain uses TRBV9 with TRBJ1-4; D ambiguous. This CDR3 region has 17 residues. V was cut by 1 base and J by 0 bases, with 13 bases left in between. Germline V gives CDR1 SGDLS, CDR2 YYNGEE. The CDR3 here is CASSVNVREATNEKLFF. Written as DNA, the CDR3 is TGTGCCAGCAGCGTAAATGTTCGAGAGGCAACTAATGAAAAACTGTTTTTT.

This chain uses TRBV6-6 with TRBJ2-3, with TRBD1 identical over 9 bases. V was clipped by 10 bases and J by 5 bases; unmatched bases: 13. Germline V gives CDR1 MNHNY, CDR2 SVGAGI (reference sequence). This CDR3 comprises 15 residues. CDR3 bases: TGTGCCACCTACCAACAGGGGGCTGGCGGAGATACGCAGTATTTT. It encodes CATYQQGAGGDTQYF.

This rearrangement joins TRBV6-5 to TRBJ1-3; TRBD1 is a possible D gene (6 bases). The length of the CDR3 is 13 residues. The germline V gene has CDR1 MNHEY and CDR2 SVGAGI. Trimming left V 5 bases short and J 2 bases short, with 7 bases between. CDR3 nucleotide sequence: TGTGCCAGCAGTACAGGGACTGGAAACACCATATATTTT. This gives the protein CASSTGTGNTIYF.

The V gene is TRBV4-1, the J gene TRBJ2-2; D might be TRBD2 (5 bases). Trimming took 0 bases from V and 6 from J, leaving 11 bases between them. This CDR3 has 15 residues. The germline V gene has CDR1 MGHRA and CDR2 YSYEKL. The chain's CDR3 is CASSQEGGRAGELFF. CDR3 nucleotides: TGCGCCAGCAGCCAAGAGGGCGGGCGAGCCGGGGAGCTGTTTTTT.

The CDR3 loop reads CASSPPTGYTGELFF. As DNA, the CDR3 is TGTGCCAGCTCACCACCGACAGGCTACACCGGGGAGCTGTTTTTT. The V call is TRBV18, the J call TRBJ2-2, with D maybe TRBD1 (6 bases). The CDR3 covers 15 residues. Germline V CDR1 and CDR2: KGHSH, LQKENI. V was cut by 0 bases and J by 3 bases, with 8 bases left in between.

This clone was seen a few times. The CDR3 here is CASGSGDRNTGELFF. The CDR3 DNA reads TGTGCTAGTGGTTCCGGGGACAGAAACACCGGGGAGCTGTTTTTT. The chain employs TRBV12-5 and TRBJ2-2, with 7 bases matching TRBD1. The CDR3 spans 15 residues. The V segment lost 4 bases and the J segment 2 bases; nucleotides outside the gene matches: 4. Germline assignment: CDR1 LGHNT and CDR2 FRNRAP.

This clone showed up just a few times. Mismatch with germline at one junction end may stem from a read error. CDR3 DNA sequence: TGTTCCAGCAGCTTCGGGGTCAATGAGCAGTTCTTC. As protein: CSSSFGVNEQFF. The rearrangement uses TRBV7-9 and TRBJ2-1; D is perhaps TRBD2 (5 bases). CDR1 and CDR2 from the germline V gene are SEHNR and FQNEAQ (reference sequence). The length of the CDR3 is 12 residues.

A single count supports this clone. V is TRBV6-6 and J is TRBJ2-7, with 15 nucleotides matching TRBD2. Losses at the gene ends were 7 bases for V and 7 bases for J; bases not matched to a gene: 8. Per the germline V gene, CDR1 is MNHNY and CDR2 is SVGAGI (reference sequence). The CDR3 is 15 residues long. The CDR3 DNA is TGTGCCAGCAATTCCGGACTAGCGGGAGGGAGGGAGCAGTACTTC. As protein: CASNSGLAGGREQYF.

V gene TRBV7-9 combines with J gene TRBJ1-4; perhaps TRBD1 as D (6 bases). This CDR3 has 15 residues. The germline V and J ends were trimmed by 4 bases and 8 bases, with 17 bases remaining between them. CDR1 is SEHNR and CDR2 is FQNEAQ in the germline V gene (reference sequence). This CDR3 reads CASSSRAGANEKLFF. The CDR3 DNA follows: TGTGCCAGCAGCTCACGGGCAGGGGCGAACGAAAAACTGTTTTTT.

This clone was seen more than once but under ten times. The rearrangement joins TRBV6-5 to TRBJ1-4; 7 bases agree with TRBD1. CDR1 and CDR2 from the germline V gene are MNHEY and SVGAGI. The length of the CDR3 is 14 residues. The junction had 8 bases not matched to a gene; V was cut back by 6 bases and J by 7 bases. CDR3 DNA: TGTGCCAGCAGCCGACAGGGAAGGCGTGAAAAACTGTTTTTT. Translating gives CASSRQGRREKLFF.

This sequence joins TRBV11-2 and TRBJ2-3; 8 positions agree with TRBD2. The CDR3 has 15 residues. Trimming took 6 bases from V and 1 from J; bases not matched to a gene: 6. From germline, CDR1 is SGHAT and CDR2 FQNNGV. The CDR3 bases are TGTGCCAGCAGGTGGGGCGGGGGGCGCACAGATACGCAGTATTTT. Amino acid sequence: CASRWGGGRTDTQYF.

The chain employs TRBV25-1 and TRBJ2-1; 9 bases fit TRBD1. Germline V gene data show CDR1 as MGHDK and CDR2 as SYGVNS. This CDR3 comprises 15 residues. V lost 6 bases, J lost 3 bases, and 6 bases stayed unmatched. CDR3 coding DNA: TGTGCCAGCAGCCCCGGGACAGGGCACTACAATGAGCAGTTCTTC. Translating it yields CASSPGTGHYNEQFF.

Sample share makes this clone medium-sized. V and J are TRBV15 and TRBJ1-4, with 8 bases lining up with TRBD1. The CDR3 has 16 amino acids. The germline CDR1 and CDR2 sequences are LNHNV and YYDKDF (reference sequence). The trim removed 5 bases at V and 7 bases at J, leaving 12 bases unmatched. The chain's CDR3 is CATSLGQGTGGEKLFF. CDR3 sequence (DNA): TGTGCCACCAGCTTAGGACAGGGAACCGGTGGTGAAAAACTGTTTTTT.

The chain couples TRBV2 to TRBJ1-3, with TRBD1 identical over 9 bases. The CDR3 covers 15 residues. J gave up 6 bases and V 4 bases, and 7 bases lay outside the gene matches. Per germline, CDR1 SNHLY and CDR2 FYNNEI. CDR3 in amino acids: CASSARTGVENTIYF. CDR3 in DNA: TGTGCCAGCAGTGCTAGGACAGGGGTGGAAAACACCATATATTTT. The full variable domain, with the rest looked up from reference TRBV2 and TRBJ1-3, is EPEVTQTPSHQVTQMGQEVILRCVPISNHLYFYWYRQILGQKVEFLVSFYNNEISEKSEIFDDQFSVERPDGSNFTLKIRSTKLEDSAMYFCASSARTGVENTIYFGEGSWLTVV.

V is TRBV25-1 and J is TRBJ1-2; tentatively, D is TRBD1 (5 bases). CDR1 and CDR2 from the germline V gene are MGHDK and SYGVNS. CDR3 length: 16 amino acids. V was cut by 1 base and J by 0 bases, with 12 bases left in between. The CDR3 spells CASSEFIDSANYGYTF. The DNA of the CDR3 is TGTGCCAGCAGTGAATTTATTGACAGCGCTAACTATGGCTACACCTTC.

The chain combines TRBV18 with TRBJ2-3; 9 nucleotides match TRBD2. Germline CDR1 and CDR2: KGHSH and LQKENI. There are 19 residues in the CDR3. Unmatched junction bases numbered 14, after V lost 3 bases and J lost 1 base. CDR3 bases: TGTGCCAGCTCACCGGGCCCTAGCGGGATGAGAGCAGGCACAGATACGCAGTATTTT. It codes for CASSPGPSGMRAGTDTQYF. The complete variable domain, with remaining parts taken from reference TRBV18 and TRBJ2-3, reads NAGVMQNPRHLVRRRGQEARLRCSPMKGHSHVYWYRQLPEEGLKFMVYLQKENIIDESGMPKERFSAEFPKEGPSILRIQQVVRGDSAAYFCASSPGPSGMRAGTDTQYFGPGTRLTVL.

The genes are TRBV5-6 and TRBJ2-7, with 7 bases aligning to TRBD1. The germline V gene encodes CDR1 SGHDT and CDR2 YYEEEE. The CDR3 covers 16 residues. Trimming cost V 3 bases and J 0 bases; bases outside gene matches: 9. DNA of the CDR3: TGTGCCAGCAGCTGGATCAGGGGGTCCCACTCCTACGAGCAGTACTTC. This sequence encodes CASSWIRGSHSYEQYF.

The rearrangement uses TRBV10-3 and TRBJ2-7; the match to TRBD2 covers 12 bases. V lost 2 bases and J lost 1; bases outside the gene matches: 0. This CDR3 has 15 residues. CDR1 and CDR2 (germline): ENHRY, SYGVKD. The CDR3 spells CAISEGTSGSYEQYF. The DNA for the CDR3 is TGTGCCATCAGTGAGGGGACTAGCGGGTCCTACGAGCAGTACTTC.

This clone has a handful of counts. The genes are TRBV7-2 and TRBJ2-1, with a tentative D call TRBD2 (5 bases). The V and J ends lost 8 bases and 1 base respectively, with 9 bases between them. Per the germline V gene, CDR1 is SGHTA and CDR2 is FQGNSA. The CDR3 consists of 13 residues. CDR3 sequence: CASSGGSYNEQFF. The CDR3 DNA sequence: TGTGCCAGCTCGGGCGGGTCCTACAATGAGCAGTTCTTC. Drawing the rest from reference TRBV7-2 and TRBJ2-1, the complete variable domain is GAGVSQSPSNKVTEKGKDVELRCDPISGHTALYWYRQSLGQGLEFLIYFQGNSAPDKSGLPSDRFSAERTGGSVSTLTIQRTQQEDSAVYLCASSGGSYNEQFFGPGTRLTVL.

The chain carries TRBV19 and TRBJ1-4, with TRBD1 matching 7 bases. The V gene's germline CDR1 is LNHDA and CDR2 SQIVND (reference sequence). V was pared by 6 bases and J by 7 bases, with 8 bases of the junction left unmatched. This CDR3 comprises 14 residues. For the CDR3, the DNA is TGTGCCAGTAGCCCTCAGGGGGGTAGTGAAAAACTGTTTTTT. This codes for CASSPQGGSEKLFF.

This clone has a handful of counts. The chain joins TRBV29-1 to TRBJ2-5; TRBD1 agrees at 7 bases. This CDR3 region has 14 residues. V shed 6 bases, J shed 1 base, and the junction held 8 bases outside the gene matches. The germline V gene has CDR1 SQVTM and CDR2 ANQGSEA. CDR3 region: CSVTPTGFQETQYF. The CDR3, as DNA: TGCAGCGTCACCCCGACAGGGTTCCAAGAGACCCAGTACTTC. Combining the CDR3 with reference TRBV29-1 and TRBJ2-5 gives the whole variable domain SAVISQKPSRDICQRGTSLTIQCQVDSQVTMMFWYRQQPGQSLTLIATANQGSEATYESGFVIDKFPISRPNLTFSTLTVSNMSPEDSSIYLCSVTPTGFQETQYFGPGTRLLVL.

The chain recombines TRBV7-3 with TRBJ2-5; a weak D match, TRBD2 (5 bases). V lost 4 bases and J lost 7, with 10 bases in between. The germline gives CDR1 SGHTA, CDR2 FQGTGA. The CDR3 contains 12 residues. CDR3: CASSSHEGTQYF. The CDR3 nucleotides are TGTGCCAGCAGCTCCCATGAGGGGACCCAGTACTTC. Together with reference TRBV7-3 and TRBJ2-5, the CDR3 gives the full variable domain: GAGVSQTPSNKVTEKGKYVELRCDPISGHTALYWYRQSLGQGPEFLIYFQGTGAADDSGLPNDRFFAVRPEGSVSTLKIQRTERGDSAVYLCASSSHEGTQYFGPGTRLLVL.

This clone has more than one count but fewer than ten. The chain has TRBV5-1 and TRBJ2-1, with D unclear. V lost 7 bases and J 6 bases, leaving 14 bases between the germline ends. Germline values: CDR1 SGHRS, CDR2 YFSETQ. The CDR3 runs to 13 residues. CDR3 sequence: CASRQALLNEQFF. CDR3 DNA sequence: TGCGCCAGCCGCCAAGCTCTCCTCAATGAGCAGTTCTTC.

The V call is TRBV5-1, the J call TRBJ2-1; 12 bases map to TRBD2. J lost 8 bases, V lost 1 base, and 4 bases had no gene match. The CDR3 extends over 15 amino acids. CDR1 is SGHRS and CDR2 is YFSETQ in the germline V gene. The CDR3 bases are TGCGCCAGCAGCTTGAGACTAGCGGGAGCGTATGAGCAGTTCTTC. Residues: CASSLRLAGAYEQFF.

CDR3 loop: CASSSGQETYEQYF. CDR3 nucleotides: TGCGCCAGCAGCTCGGGACAGGAGACCTACGAGCAGTACTTC. The chain uses TRBV5-1 and TRBJ2-7; 8 bases are a match to TRBD1. The V and J ends lost 3 bases and 2 bases, in that order; junction bases with no gene match: 4. CDR3 length: 14 amino acids. Germline CDR1 reads SGHRS; CDR2 reads YFSETQ.